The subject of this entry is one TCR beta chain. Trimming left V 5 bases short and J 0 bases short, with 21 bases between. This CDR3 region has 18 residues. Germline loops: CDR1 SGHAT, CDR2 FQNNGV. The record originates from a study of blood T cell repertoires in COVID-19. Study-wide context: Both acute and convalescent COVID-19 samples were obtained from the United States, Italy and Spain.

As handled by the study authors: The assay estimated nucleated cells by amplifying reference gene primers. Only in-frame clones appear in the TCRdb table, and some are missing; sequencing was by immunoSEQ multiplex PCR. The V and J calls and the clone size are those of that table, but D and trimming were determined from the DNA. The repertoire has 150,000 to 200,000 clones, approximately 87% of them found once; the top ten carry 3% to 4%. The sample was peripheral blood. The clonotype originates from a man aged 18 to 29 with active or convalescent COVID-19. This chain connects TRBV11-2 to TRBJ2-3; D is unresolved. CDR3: CASSRDPTLSSSTDTQYF. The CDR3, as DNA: TGTGCCAGCAGCCGAGACCCGACATTATCCTCTAGCACAGATACGCAGTATTTT. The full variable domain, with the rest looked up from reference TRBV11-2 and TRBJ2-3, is EAGVAQSPRYKIIEKRQSVAFWCNPISGHATLYWYQQILGQGPKLLIQFQNNGVVDDSQLPKDRFSAERLKGVDSTLKIQPAKLEDSAVYLCASSRDPTLSSSTDTQYFGPGTRLTVL.